What follows describes a single T cell receptor (beta chain). Its antigen is unidentified. Other DNA sequences of this sample code for an identical CDR3. This sample is drawn from a study of identifying expanded T cells in peripheral blood. Trimming removed 3 bases from V and 0 bases from J, with 12 bases in between. CDR1 is KGHSH and CDR2 is LQKENI in the germline V gene. This CDR3 is 16 amino acids long. Study-wide results and limits: Clone count variance between roughly 2-week samples rose with total template count. Roughly 1.2 clones differed between technical replicates, versus about 17 and 20 over time.

Assay: immunoSEQ multiplex PCR; the TCRdb copy retains only in-frame clones and omits some. The sample yields 60,000 or so clones, about four fifths seen once. During the collection period, no donor immune events like infections were recorded. Sequences were obtained from blood. The chain links TRBV18 to TRBJ2-1; perhaps TRBD2 as D (6 bases). The clonotype originates from a person aged 18 to 75 in good health. CDR3 sequence reads: CASSPSGGSSYNEQFF. In DNA, the CDR3 is TGTGCCAGCTCACCCTCCGGGGGAAGCTCCTACAATGAGCAGTTCTTC.